This T cell receptor (beta chain) was sequenced during a study of graft-versus-host responses after intestinal transplantation (dated by TCRdb to the early 2020s). As for the study more broadly: Recipients received multivisceral, liver-intestinal, or isolated intestinal transplants. Every recipient was given anti-thymocyte globulin induction, then maintenance tacrolimus and steroids for roughly three years. To identify alloreactive clones, pre-transplant mixed lymphocyte reaction products were sequenced and then compared with unstimulated pre-transplant donor and recipient T cells. Samples from a few later patients were sequenced in-house on an Illumina MiSeq with MiXCR processing rather than by the commercial service. Bulk TCR-beta CDR3 sequencing was used to track graft-versus-host and host-versus-graft alloreactive T cell clones in the graft, circulation and bone marrow after intestinal transplantation. The cohort enrolled around 25 intestinal transplant recipients including one retransplant, and a few patients lacking pretransplant specimens were excluded. A peak of at least 4% donor T cells among recipient peripheral blood mononuclear cells was the definition used for donor T cell macrochimerism. General findings and caveats noted by the study authors: In the allografts of patients with donor T cell macrochimerism, GvH to HvG T cell clonal ratios were high. The conclusions were limited by the relatively low number and heterogeneity of the intestinal transplant patients. Early after transplant, declines in HvG clones were associated with peak levels of circulating GvH clones. GvH clones turned up in recipient bone marrow, with some appearing earlier in ileal mucosa or blood, a pattern consistent with an intestinal mucosal origin.

To note about this clone: Its binding antigen is unknown. The record has no base qualities; no much larger clone is one base away.

From its cysteine to its phenylalanine, the CDR3 spans 13 amino acids. Solely the CDR3 DNA is kept, with 39 bases framed from the first base. Reading the germline V gene gives CDR1 MNHNS and CDR2 SASEGT. Trimming at the junction amounts to 2 bases on V and 5 bases on J, and the germline ends lie 6 bases apart. The sample's time point label is to be understood as: cells obtained before transplantation from donor or recipient. CD3+CD4+ and CD3+CD8+ populations were FACS-sorted from unstimulated pre-transplant donor and recipient cells taken from spleen or lymph nodes. Library generation was performed with the immunoSEQ multiplex PCR assay. In most patients, genomic DNA was isolated using the Qiagen DNeasy Blood and Tissue Kit and sent frozen to Adaptive Biotechnologies for TCR sequencing. High-throughput TCR-beta CDR3 sequencing of genomic DNA from most patients was performed by Adaptive Biotechnologies. As for the original processing: TCR sequencing data were retrieved from Adaptive's ImmunoSEQ software for around 19 patients, whereas a few other patients were processed with MiXCR and VDJtools. To correct CD4 versus CD8 sorting errors, any sequence found in both subsets at a frequency ratio below 5:1 was removed. CDR3 nucleotide sequences shared between donor and recipient were removed because their origin could not be assigned. Alloreactive clones required at least 2-fold expansion over unstimulated cells and minimum CFSE-low frequency of 0.002% (template counts) or 0.001% (read counts). A clone was considered mappable if detected in the sequenced pre-transplant spleen, lymph node, or MLR CFSE-low populations of the donor or recipient. Cumulative frequency of alloreactive clones was calculated as a percentage of all sequences weighted by copy number. The table was pulled from immuneACCESS by TCRdb, which kept in-frame rearrangements only. Such tables lose some clones; where checked, under half of the loss comes from unresolved V genes, and the rest has no known cause. D and trimming were read from the DNA, whereas the V and J calls and clone size are those reported in that table. In all, the sample holds 65,000 to 85,000 clones, and around 87% of those were seen once. The biggest ten clones account for around 8% of the sample.

Here the sequenced sample was unstimulated CD8+ T cells sorted from spleen or lymph node cells, taken before transplant. The TCR sequence derives from a human donor who was the organ donor for an intestinal transplant. Recombination linked TRBV6-1 to TRBJ2-2; the D gene identity is not certain. The CDR3 is CASSERATGELFF. The sequenced DNA is TGTGCCAGCAGTGAACGGGCAACCGGGGAGCTGTTTTTT.